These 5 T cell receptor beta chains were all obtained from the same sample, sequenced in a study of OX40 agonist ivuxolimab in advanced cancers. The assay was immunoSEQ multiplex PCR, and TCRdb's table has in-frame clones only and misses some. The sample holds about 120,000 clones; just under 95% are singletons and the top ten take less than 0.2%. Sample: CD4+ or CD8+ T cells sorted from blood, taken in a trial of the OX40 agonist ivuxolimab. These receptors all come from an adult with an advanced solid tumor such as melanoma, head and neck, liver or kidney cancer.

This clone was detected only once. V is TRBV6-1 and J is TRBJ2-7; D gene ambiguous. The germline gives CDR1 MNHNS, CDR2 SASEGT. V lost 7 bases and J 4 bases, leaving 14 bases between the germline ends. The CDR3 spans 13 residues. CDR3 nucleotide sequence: TGTGCCAGCAATAAGAATCCTGGGTACGAGCAGTACTTC. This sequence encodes CASNKNPGYEQYF.

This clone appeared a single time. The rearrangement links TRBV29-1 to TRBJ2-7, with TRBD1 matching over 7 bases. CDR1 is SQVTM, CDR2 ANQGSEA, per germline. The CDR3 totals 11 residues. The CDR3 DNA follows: TGCAGGAAGACAGGGTCCCACGAGCAGTACTTC. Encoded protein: CRKTGSHEQYF.

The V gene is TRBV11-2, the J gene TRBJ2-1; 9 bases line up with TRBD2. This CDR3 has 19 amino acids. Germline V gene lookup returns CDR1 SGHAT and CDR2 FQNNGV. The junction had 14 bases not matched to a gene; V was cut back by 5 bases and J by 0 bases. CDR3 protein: CASSRNGLAGQFSYNEQFF. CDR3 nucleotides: TGTGCCAGCAGCAGAAACGGGCTAGCGGGACAATTCTCCTACAATGAGCAGTTCTTC.

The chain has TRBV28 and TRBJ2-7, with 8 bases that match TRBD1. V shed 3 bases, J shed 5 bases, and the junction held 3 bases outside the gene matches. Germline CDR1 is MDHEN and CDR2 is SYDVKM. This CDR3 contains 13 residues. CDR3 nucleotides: TGTGCCAGCAGTTTGGACAGGGTCCACGAGCAGTACTTC. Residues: CASSLDRVHEQYF.

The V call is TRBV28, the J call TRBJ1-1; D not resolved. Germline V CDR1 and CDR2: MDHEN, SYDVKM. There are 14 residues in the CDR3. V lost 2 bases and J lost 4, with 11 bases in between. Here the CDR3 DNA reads TGTGCCAGCAGTTTACCATCCTGGGGCACTGAAGCTTTCTTT. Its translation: CASSLPSWGTEAFF.